The clone carrying this T cell receptor beta chain occurred many times. The CDR3 has 18 residues. Germline CDR1 and CDR2: MNHEY and SVGAGI. Losses at the gene ends were 0 bases for V and 5 bases for J; bases not matched to a gene: 13. This specimen comes from a study of molecular identifiers for immune sequencing clone quantification. TCRdb processed the PCR reads anew with MiXCR; each CDR3 protein has one entry. The sample lists 60,000 to 70,000 distinct CDR3 sequences; less than 20% were seen once. The rearrangement uses TRBV6-5 and TRBJ2-1, with 7 bases that match TRBD2. The material sequenced was naive CD8+ T cells from blood, with Jurkat cell RNA spiked in. Subset indicated: FACS-sorted CD8+CD4-CCR7+CD45RA+ naive T cells. The TCR was taken from a human donor in good health. Some libraries in this study had Jurkat cell RNA spiked in. The chain's CDR3 is CASSYSMGIGEGDNEQFF. As DNA, the CDR3 is TGTGCCAGCAGTTACTCGATGGGTATTGGGGAGGGCGACAATGAGCAGTTCTTC.